This entry concerns a single T cell receptor (beta chain). The target antigen is unknown. As defined, naive CD8 cells were CD45RO-negative and positively selected for CCR7, with terminally differentiated effector memory CD45RA+ cells excluded. This sample was taken from a study of shared clonotypes between healthy human individuals. Overall study context: Per-donor plates numbered three CD4 naive, three CD4 memory, two CD8 naive and one CD8 memory. Study-wide results and caveats: Relative to clonotypes present in all four donors, those not shared had lower generation probabilities. The diversity represented, both genetic and in exposure history, was limited by few donors.

The CDR3 covers 14 residues. V was cut by 4 bases and J by 5 bases, with 14 bases left in between. Per the germline V gene, CDR1 is MNHEY and CDR2 is SVGAGI. The data were produced by immunoSEQ multiplex PCR, yet TCRdb's version contains in-frame clones alone and is incomplete. The profile shows some 2 million clones, about 95% of them singletons. Sequencing used naive CD8+ T cells sorted from blood. The chain couples TRBV6-5 to TRBJ2-5; perhaps TRBD2 as D (7 bases). The sequence derives from a man younger than 35 in good health. The CDR3, as DNA: TGTGCCAGCAGTTTGGGGGGGGGCCCCGAGACCCAGTACTTC. Translation gives CASSLGGGPETQYF.